This passage covers 16 T cell receptor beta chains from one sample sequenced in a study of blood T cell repertoires in COVID-19. Libraries were prepared by immunoSEQ multiplex PCR; TCRdb keeps only in-frame clonotypes and omits some of them. There are about 240,000 clones in the sample; 81% occur only once, and 7.5% lies in the top ten. Material: peripheral blood. Receptor source: a woman older than 75 with COVID-19, enrolled during active disease.

V and J are TRBV13 and TRBJ1-6; TRBD1 is a possible D gene (6 bases). The CDR3 runs to 16 residues. With 4 bases removed from V and 6 bases from J, the gap between germline ends came to 16 bases. Germline V gives CDR1 PRHDT, CDR2 FYEKMQ (reference sequence). DNA for the CDR3: TGTGCCAGCAGCTCCCTTCAGGGGCCTGTTAATTCACCCCTCCACTTT. Its translation is CASSSLQGPVNSPLHF.

The chain carries TRBV10-2 and TRBJ1-2, with TRBD1 identical over 7 bases. Germline CDR1 is WSHSY and CDR2 is SAAADI. CDR3 length equals 16 residues. V lost 2 bases, J lost 7 bases, and 13 bases stayed unmatched. The CDR3 loop is CASSEIRSQGDPGYTF. The CDR3 nucleotides are TGCGCCAGCAGTGAGATAAGGTCCCAGGGGGATCCTGGCTACACCTTC.

This chain connects TRBV5-5 to TRBJ1-4; 9 bases are shared with TRBD1. The V gene's germline CDR1 is SGHKS and CDR2 YYEKEE (reference sequence). The CDR3 has 15 amino acids. J gave up 7 bases and V 3 bases, and 7 bases lay outside the gene matches. In DNA form, the CDR3 reads TGTGCCAGCAGCTCCAACAGGGGGCAGAGTGAAAAACTGTTTTTT. As protein: CASSSNRGQSEKLFF.

The J gene is TRBJ2-1, the V gene TRBV5-5; 10 bases are a match to TRBD1. The CDR3 length is 18 residues. CDR1 and CDR2 from the germline V gene are SGHKS and YYEKEE (reference sequence). V trimming: 0 bases; J trimming: 1 base; junction bases outside the gene matches: 7. The CDR3 here is CASSLGPWTGGSYNEQFF. DNA for the CDR3: TGTGCCAGCAGCTTGGGACCCTGGACAGGGGGATCCTACAATGAGCAGTTCTTC.

This chain links TRBV1 with TRBJ1-6; the table's D call TRBD1 went unverified against the DNA. TRBV1 is labeled a pseudogene. This CDR3 spans 20 amino acids. The CDR3 DNA is TGCACCAGCATGTCTGAATGGTTTCAGACACCCACAAACCATAATTCACCCCTCCACTTT. Amino acids: CTSMSEWFQTPTNHNSPLHF.

V gene TRBV7-9 combines with J gene TRBJ1-2; 7 positions agree with TRBD1. CDR1 is SEHNR, CDR2 FQNEAQ, per germline (reference sequence). Trimming at V came to 5 bases and at J to 1 base, leaving 7 bases not matched to a gene. The CDR3 extends over 15 amino acids. CDR3: CASSPGDSLNYGYTF. For the CDR3, the DNA is TGTGCCAGCAGCCCAGGGGACAGCCTTAACTATGGCTACACCTTC.

The chain has TRBV28 and TRBJ2-3; TRBD2 matches 9 bases. The CDR3 has 16 amino acids. Germline CDR1 reads MDHEN; CDR2 reads SYDVKM. The J segment lost 4 bases and the V segment lost 3 bases, leaving 8 bases of the junction unmatched. The CDR3 nucleotides are TGTGCCAGCAGTTTCGGGACTAGCTATTTCGCAGATACGCAGTATTTT. Its protein product is CASSFGTSYFADTQYF.

The rearrangement uses TRBV7-9 and TRBJ1-1; 9 nucleotides line up with TRBD1. V was clipped by 5 bases and J by 0 bases; unmatched bases: 7. Germline V lookup: CDR1 SEHNR, CDR2 FQNEAQ (reference sequence). The CDR3 is 16 amino acids. The CDR3 reads CASSRGQGIMNTEAFF. The CDR3 DNA is TGTGCCAGCAGCCGGGGACAGGGTATCATGAACACTGAAGCTTTCTTT. Filled out from reference TRBV7-9 and TRBJ1-1, the complete variable domain reads DTGVSQNPRHKITKRGQNVTFRCDPISEHNRLYWYRQTLGQGPEFLTYFQNEAQLEKSRLLSDRFSAERPKGSFSTLEIQRTEQGDSAMYLCASSRGQGIMNTEAFFGQGTRLTVV.

V is TRBV7-8 and J is TRBJ1-4, with D possibly being TRBD1 (6 bases). CDR3 size: 13 residues. Germline CDR1 is SGHVS and CDR2 is FQNEAQ. Trimming took 6 bases from V and 10 from J, leaving 15 bases between them. CDR3 loop: CASSLNGQPKLFF. CDR3 nucleotides: TGTGCCAGCAGTCTTAATGGACAGCCAAAACTGTTTTTT. The whole variable domain, filled in from reference TRBV7-8 and TRBJ1-4, reads GAGVSQSPRYKVAKRGQDVALRCDPISGHVSLFWYQQALGQGPEFLTYFQNEAQLDKSGLPSDRFFAERPEGSVSTLKIQRTQQEDSAVYLCASSLNGQPKLFFGSGTQLSVL.

In its sample, this clone was seen once. CDR3 nucleotide sequence: TGTGCCAGCAGCCAAGTAACCGGGTTGAGCACCGGGGAGCTGTTTTTT. Its translation: CASSQVTGLSTGELFF. The chain recombines TRBV4-2 with TRBJ2-2; no reliable D call. This CDR3 is built from 16 residues. Looked up from germline, CDR1 is LGHNA and CDR2 is YNFKEQ. V lost 1 base to trimming and J lost 4 bases, with 13 bases between them.

The rearrangement uses TRBV5-1 and TRBJ1-5; D possibly corresponds to TRBD1 (6 bases). Germline lookup yields CDR1 SGHRS and CDR2 YFSETQ. V was clipped by 5 bases and J by 6 bases, with 15 bases between them. The CDR3 contains 14 residues. DNA for the CDR3: TGCGCCAGCAGTGGGGGGGGCGCGGGTCAGCCCCAGCATTTT. Its translation is CASSGGGAGQPQHF.

This clone was seen a single time. This sequence joins TRBV18 and TRBJ1-1; 7 bases are shared with TRBD1. Losses at the gene ends were 2 bases for V and 0 bases for J; bases not matched to a gene: 9. CDR3 length: 17 amino acids. CDR1 and CDR2 from the germline V gene are KGHSH and LQKENI. The CDR3 reads CASSPKTGSKVNTEAFF. CDR3 in DNA: TGTGCCAGCTCACCAAAGACAGGGAGTAAAGTGAACACTGAAGCTTTCTTT.

This chain connects TRBV6-2 or TRBV6-3 to TRBJ2-3; 8 bases align to TRBD1. V gave up 0 bases and J gave up 1 base; unmatched junction bases: 6. Germline CDR1 reads MNHEY; CDR2 reads SVGEGT. CDR3 length: 17 residues. The CDR3 is CASSYSREQGGTDTQYF. Written as DNA, the CDR3 is TGTGCCAGCAGTTACTCGAGGGAACAGGGGGGCACAGATACGCAGTATTTT.

The chain links TRBV6-6 to TRBJ1-2; tentatively, D is TRBD1 (6 bases). Germline assignment: CDR1 MNHNY and CDR2 SVGAGI (reference sequence). CDR3 length: 13 amino acids. V dropped 5 bases and J dropped 3 bases, with 10 bases sitting between them. CDR3 bases: TGTGCCAGCAGTCTCGAGGGGGACTATGGCTACACCTTC. It codes for CASSLEGDYGYTF.

The V call is TRBV4-2, the J call TRBJ2-1; D gene ambiguous. The V end was cut by 2 bases, the J end by 1 base, with 9 bases between. The V gene's germline CDR1 is LGHNA and CDR2 YNFKEQ. CDR3 length equals 15 residues. The CDR3 DNA reads as TGTGCCAGCAGCCAAATTGGCGGTTCCTACAATGAGCAGTTCTTC. Protein product: CASSQIGGSYNEQFF.

The gene calls are TRBV28 and TRBJ1-4, with 10 bases lining up with TRBD1. The germline V gene encodes CDR1 MDHEN and CDR2 SYDVKM. There are 15 residues in the CDR3. With V trimmed by 4 bases and J by 14 bases, 13 bases remained unmatched. CDR3 coding DNA: TGTGCCAGCAGTTCGACTCCGGGACAGGGGCCTGGCCTGTTTTTT. Protein product: CASSSTPGQGPGLFF.